Listed below are T cell receptor beta chains from one sample, sequenced in a study of identifying expanded T cells in peripheral blood. Sequencing used immunoSEQ multiplex PCR; TCRdb keeps in-frame clones, though not all of them. The table includes under 90,000 clones, around 89% detected once. The sequenced sample was blood. These receptors were collected from a person aged 18 to 70 in good health. Each CDR3 is given with its conserved first and last residue. D genes are given only for firm matches. Some rows mark clone size as missing; the rest say once, few, many or name a class of expanded clone.

TRBJ1-1 | . | TRBV7-8 | . | TGTGCCAGCAGCTTATCAGCAGGGGAGGGAACTTTCTTT | CASSLSAGEGTFF
TRBJ2-5 | . | TRBV5-4 | . | TGTGCCAGCAGCTTGGGCGAGGGGGAATCTCGAGAGACCCAGTACTTC | CASSLGEGESRETQYF
TRBJ2-5 | . | TRBV7-8 | TRBD2 | TGTGCCAGCAGCTTAGGGACTAGCGGGGGAGTATCGTGGACCCAGTACTTC | CASSLGTSGGVSWTQYF
TRBJ1-2 | . | TRBV7-2 | . | TGTGCCAGCAGCTTGGATCCAGGGGATGGCTACACCTTC | CASSLDPGDGYTF
TRBJ2-5 | . | TRBV13 | TRBD2 | TGTGCCAGCAGCTTACTTCCAGCGGGGTCTCAAGAGACCCAGTACTTC | CASSLLPAGSQETQYF
TRBJ2-7 | few | TRBV4-3 | . | TGCGCCAGCAGCCAAGAGACAGGCGATTTCTACGAGCAGTACTTC | CASSQETGDFYEQYF
TRBJ1-5 | . | TRBV18 | . | TGTGCCAGCTCAATGACGAATCAGCCCCAGCATTTT | CASSMTNQPQHF
TRBJ2-3 | . | TRBV29-1 | . | TGCAGCGTTGAAGAACAGGGAGTGGGCACAGATACGCAGTATTTT | CSVEEQGVGTDTQYF
TRBJ1-6 | . | TRBV27 | . | TGTGCCAGCAGTTTATTTGGTCGGGGTAATTCACCCCTCCACTTT | CASSLFGRGNSPLHF
TRBJ1-2 | . | TRBV7-9 | . | TGTGCCAGCAGCTTACCCTGGACAGTCGTCTATGGCTACACCTTC | CASSLPWTVVYGYTF
TRBJ2-7 | . | TRBV6-1 | TRBD2 | TGTGCCAGCAGCCGGGCTAGCGGGAGTGTGGTCGAGCAGTACTTC | CASSRASGSVVEQYF
TRBJ1-2 | . | TRBV6-1 | TRBD1 | TGTGCCAGCAGTGTCCCCGGGACAGAATATGGCTACACCTTC | CASSVPGTEYGYTF
TRBJ2-1 | . | TRBV2 | . | TGTGCCAGCAATCGTTACAGGGGGGGGCAGTTCTTC | CASNRYRGGQFF